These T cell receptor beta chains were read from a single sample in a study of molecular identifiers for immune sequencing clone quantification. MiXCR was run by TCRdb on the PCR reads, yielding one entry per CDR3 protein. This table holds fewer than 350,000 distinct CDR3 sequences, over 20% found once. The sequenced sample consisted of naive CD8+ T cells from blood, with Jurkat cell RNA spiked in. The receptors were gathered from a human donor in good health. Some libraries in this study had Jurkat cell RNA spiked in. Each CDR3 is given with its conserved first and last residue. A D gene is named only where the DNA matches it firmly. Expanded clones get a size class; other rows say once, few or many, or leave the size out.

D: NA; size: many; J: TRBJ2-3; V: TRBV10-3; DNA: TGTGCCACTGAAACAGGGTCGGGCACAGATACGCAGTATTTT; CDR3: CATETGSGTDTQYF
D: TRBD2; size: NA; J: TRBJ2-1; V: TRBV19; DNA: TGTGCCAGTAGTATGTGGGCGGGGGGCTACAATGAGCAGTTCTTC; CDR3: CASSMWAGGYNEQFF
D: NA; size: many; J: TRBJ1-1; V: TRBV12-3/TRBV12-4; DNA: TGTGCCAGCAGCTCCCCCGGGGAGAACACTGAAGCTTTCTTT; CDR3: CASSSPGENTEAFF
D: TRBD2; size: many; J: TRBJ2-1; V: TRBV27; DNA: TGTGCCAGCAGTTTAACGCGGGGGGGCCGCAATGAGCAGTTCTTC; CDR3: CASSLTRGGRNEQFF
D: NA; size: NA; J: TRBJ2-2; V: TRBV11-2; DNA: TGTGCCAGCAGCTTAGTTACGGGGTCCACCGGGGAGCTGTTTTTT; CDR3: CASSLVTGSTGELFF
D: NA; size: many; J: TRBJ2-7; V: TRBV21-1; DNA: TGTGCCAGCAGCCCTCGAGGGGGGGGGACTAGCGGGACCTACGAGCAGTACTTC; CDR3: CASSPRGGGTSGTYEQYF
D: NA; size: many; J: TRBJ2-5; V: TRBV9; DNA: TGTGCCAGCAGCGTAGTAGCGGCCCAAGAGACCCAGTACTTC; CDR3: CASSVVAAQETQYF
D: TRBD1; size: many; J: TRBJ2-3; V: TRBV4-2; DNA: TGTGCCAGCAGCCCCTGGACAGGAAGCACAGATACGCAGTATTTT; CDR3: CASSPWTGSTDTQYF
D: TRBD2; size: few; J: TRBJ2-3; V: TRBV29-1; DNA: TGCAGCGTTCCCCCTACTAGCGGGAGGCGAGCACACCGCACAGATACGCAGTATTTT; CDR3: CSVPPTSGRRAHRTDTQYF
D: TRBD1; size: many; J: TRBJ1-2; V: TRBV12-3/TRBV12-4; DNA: TGTGCCAGCAGGGACGGGACAGGGTTCTCCTCAGGCTACACCTTC; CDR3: CASRDGTGFSSGYTF
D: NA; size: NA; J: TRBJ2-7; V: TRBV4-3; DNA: TGCGCCGGCAGCCAAGAAGACGGGCCCTCCTACGAGCAGTACTTC; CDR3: CAGSQEDGPSYEQYF
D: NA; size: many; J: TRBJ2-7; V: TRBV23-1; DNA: TGCGCCAGCAGTCAAAGGGCAGAAACCTACGAGCAGTACTTC; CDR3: CASSQRAETYEQYF
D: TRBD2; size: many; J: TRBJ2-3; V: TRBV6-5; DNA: TGTGCCAGCAGTTACTCCGGACTAGCGGGAGGGGGGGGGACAGATACGCAGTATTTT; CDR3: CASSYSGLAGGGGTDTQYF
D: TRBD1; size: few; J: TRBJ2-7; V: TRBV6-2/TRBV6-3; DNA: TGTGCCAGCAGCACTACAGGGGACTACGAGCAGTACTTC; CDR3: CASSTTGDYEQYF
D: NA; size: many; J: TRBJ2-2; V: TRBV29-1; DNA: TGCAGCGTTGGTGGTTCCGGGGAGCTGTTTTTT; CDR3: CSVGGSGELFF
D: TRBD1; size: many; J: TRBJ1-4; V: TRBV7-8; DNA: TGTGCCAGCAGCTTTTCAGGACAGGGGGAATGGATAGGTGAAAAACTGTTTTTT; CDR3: CASSFSGQGEWIGEKLFF
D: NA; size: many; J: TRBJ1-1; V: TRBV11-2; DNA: TGTGCCAGCAGCTCAGGAATGATCAGTGGCACTGAAGCTTTCTTT; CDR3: CASSSGMISGTEAFF
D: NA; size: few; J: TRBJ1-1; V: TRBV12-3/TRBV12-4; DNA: TGTGCCAGCAGTTTAAGTGGGCAGGCTAACACTGAAGCTTTCTTT; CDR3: CASSLSGQANTEAFF
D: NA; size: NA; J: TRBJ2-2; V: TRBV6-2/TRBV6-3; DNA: TGTGCCAGCAGTCACGAAGGGGGGGGTCTGAACGCCGGGGAGCTGTTTTTT; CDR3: CASSHEGGGLNAGELFF
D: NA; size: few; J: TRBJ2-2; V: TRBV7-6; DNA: TGTGCCAGCAGCTTAGCAGGGCCCGCCGGGGAGCTGTTTTTT; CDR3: CASSLAGPAGELFF
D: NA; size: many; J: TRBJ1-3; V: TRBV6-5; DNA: TGTGCAAGCAGTTACGGATGGGGGAACGGAAACACCATATATTTT; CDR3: CASSYGWGNGNTIYF
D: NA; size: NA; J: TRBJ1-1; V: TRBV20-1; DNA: TGCAGTGCTACCTCTACCCTCGAAGCTTTCTTT; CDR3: CSATSTLEAFF
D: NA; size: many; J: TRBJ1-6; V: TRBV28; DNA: TGTGCCAGCAGTTTATCACCCCTTCGGAGCTCCTATAATTCACCCCTCCACTTT; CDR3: CASSLSPLRSSYNSPLHF
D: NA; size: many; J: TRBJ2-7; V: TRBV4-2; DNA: TGTGCCAGCAGCCCTTCCAGCCACGAGCAGTACTTC; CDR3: CASSPSSHEQYF
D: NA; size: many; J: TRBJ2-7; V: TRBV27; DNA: TGTGCCAGCAGGTCTGGGGGCGAGCAGTACTTC; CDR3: CASRSGGEQYF
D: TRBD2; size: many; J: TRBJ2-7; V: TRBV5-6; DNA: TGTGCCAGCAGCTGGGGGACTAGTTATAAGTACGAGCAGTACTTC; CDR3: CASSWGTSYKYEQYF
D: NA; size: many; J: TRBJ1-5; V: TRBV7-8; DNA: TGTGCCAGCAGCTCGGCAATCGATCAGCCCCAGCATTTT; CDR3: CASSSAIDQPQHF
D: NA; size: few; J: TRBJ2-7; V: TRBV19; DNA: TGTGCCAGTAGTATTTTTGGGGCCTCCTACGAGCAGTACTTC; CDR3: CASSIFGASYEQYF
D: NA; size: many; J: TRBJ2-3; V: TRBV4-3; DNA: TGCGCCAGCAGCCAAGTGGTTGGGGTGACGGATACGCAGTATTTT; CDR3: CASSQVVGVTDTQYF
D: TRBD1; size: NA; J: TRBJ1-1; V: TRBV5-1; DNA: TGCGCCAGCAGCTTGGTAACAGGGGCCTCTGAAGCTTTCTTT; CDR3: CASSLVTGASEAFF
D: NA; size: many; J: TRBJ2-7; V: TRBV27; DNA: TGTGCCAGCAGTGGCGTGGACAGTTACGAGCAGTACTTC; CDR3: CASSGVDSYEQYF
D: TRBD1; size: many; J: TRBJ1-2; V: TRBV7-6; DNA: TGTGCCAGCAGCCCAGGTCCTTACTCAGGGGGGAATGGCTACACCTTC; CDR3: CASSPGPYSGGNGYTF
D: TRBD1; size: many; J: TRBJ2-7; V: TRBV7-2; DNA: TGTGCCAGCAGCGCCGGGACAGGGGCCTACGAGCAGTACTTC; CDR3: CASSAGTGAYEQYF
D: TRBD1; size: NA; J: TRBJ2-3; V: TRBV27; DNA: TGTGCCAGCAGTTTAGCCTTGACAGGGGGCCGCACAGATACGCAGTATTTT; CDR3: CASSLALTGGRTDTQYF
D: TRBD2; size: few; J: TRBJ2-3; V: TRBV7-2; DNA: TGTGCCAGCAGCTTAAGGCTAGCGGGGAAAGATACGCAGTATTTT; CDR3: CASSLRLAGKDTQYF
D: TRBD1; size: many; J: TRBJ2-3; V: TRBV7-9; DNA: TGTGCCAGCAGCTTAGGACAGGGAGAAGATACGCAGTATTTT; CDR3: CASSLGQGEDTQYF
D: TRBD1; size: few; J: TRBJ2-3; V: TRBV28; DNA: TGTGCCAGCAGTTTACTGGGGGTGGGACAGGGGGCCCCCACAGATACGCAGTATTTT; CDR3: CASSLLGVGQGAPTDTQYF
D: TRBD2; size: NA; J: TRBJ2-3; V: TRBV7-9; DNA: TGTGCCAGCAGCTCGGGGGGACCCTCGGGCCAGAATGCAGATACGCAGTATTTT; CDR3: CASSSGGPSGQNADTQYF
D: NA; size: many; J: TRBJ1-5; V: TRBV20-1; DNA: TGCAGTGCTAGGGATGGGTATAGCAATCAGCCCCAGCATTTT; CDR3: CSARDGYSNQPQHF
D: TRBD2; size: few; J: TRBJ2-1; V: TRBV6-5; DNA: TGTGCCAGCAGTTACTCACTAGCGGGAGCCTACAATGAGCAGTTCTTC; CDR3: CASSYSLAGAYNEQFF
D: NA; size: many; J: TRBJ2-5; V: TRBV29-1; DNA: TGCAGCGTTGAAGTGCCCCTTGCTTCGGAGACCCAGTACTTC; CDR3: CSVEVPLASETQYF
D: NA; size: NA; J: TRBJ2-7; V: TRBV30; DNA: TGTGCCTGGAGTGTAGGGGGGGCCCACGAGAAGTACTTC; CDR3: CAWSVGGAHEKYF
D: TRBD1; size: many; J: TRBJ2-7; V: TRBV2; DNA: TGTGCCAGCAGTGTAGGGACAGGGGCTTTCTACGAGCAGTACTTC; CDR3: CASSVGTGAFYEQYF
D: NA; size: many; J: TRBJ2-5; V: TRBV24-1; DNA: TGTGCCACCAGCGGCAACGCCCCCCCTCCCTTC; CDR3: CATSGNAPPPF